This T cell receptor (beta chain) originates from a study of blood T cells in healthy people across ages. This clonotype was observed a few times. The antigen remains unidentified. General study findings and limits: PBMCs that were unsorted prevented a conclusive naive versus antigen-experienced comparison. Observed TCR beta diversity per million T cells went down as age went up. This fall followed a roughly linear course with age.

This CDR3 is 14 amino acids long. The germline gives CDR1 DFQATT, CDR2 SNEGSKA (reference sequence). For the second PCR, which ran for about 7 to 11 cycles, a sample-barcoded 5' primer and a J-beta primer mix were used. Each cDNA was tagged by a template-switch adaptor containing 12 random nucleotides. Using its own MiXCR run on the 5' RACE reads, TCRdb lists one record per CDR3 protein. The sample consists of about 1,600,000 distinct CDR3 sequences, 42% of them appearing once. At least 7 million PBMCs were isolated per sample. The sequencing input was blood. The source is a woman aged 18-35 years in good health. The chain links TRBV20-1 to TRBJ2-1; 9 nucleotides line up with TRBD2. TRBJ2-7 explains the end of the DNA better; the J call may be wrong. CDR3 protein: CSARSGRSHNEQYF. The CDR3 bases are TGCAGTGCGCGTAGCGGGAGATCCCACAATGAGCAGTACTTC.